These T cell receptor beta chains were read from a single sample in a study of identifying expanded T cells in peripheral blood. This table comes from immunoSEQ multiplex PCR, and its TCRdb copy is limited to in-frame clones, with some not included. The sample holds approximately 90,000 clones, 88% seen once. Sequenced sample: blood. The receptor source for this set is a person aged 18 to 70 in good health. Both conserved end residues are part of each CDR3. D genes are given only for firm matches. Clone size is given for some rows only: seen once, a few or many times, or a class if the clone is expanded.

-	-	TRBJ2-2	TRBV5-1	TGCGCCAGCAGCTTGCGGTCGGTTACAGCAAACACCGGGGAGCTGTTTTTT	CASSLRSVTANTGELFF
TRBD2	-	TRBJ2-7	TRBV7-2	TGTGCCAGCAGCTTAACCACTAGCGGGGCCAGCGAGCAGTACTTC	CASSLTTSGASEQYF
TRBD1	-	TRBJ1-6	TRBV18	TGTGCCAGCTCACTCAAGACAGGGAACTCCTATAATTCACCCCTCCACTTT	CASSLKTGNSYNSPLHF
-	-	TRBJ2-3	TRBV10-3	TGTGCCATCAGGGGACTAGATACGCAGTATTTT	CAIRGLDTQYF
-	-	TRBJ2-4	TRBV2	TGTGCCAGCAGGCGGGACATTCAGTACTTC	CASRRDIQYF
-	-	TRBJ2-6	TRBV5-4	TGTGCCAGCAGCTTGGTAGGTTCTGGGGCCAACGTCCTGACTTTC	CASSLVGSGANVLTF
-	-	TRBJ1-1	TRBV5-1	TGCGCCAGCAGCTATCAGGACAGCTTGAACACTGAAGCTTTCTTT	CASSYQDSLNTEAFF
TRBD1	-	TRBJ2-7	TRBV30	TGTGCCTGGAGTGTACTACAGGGGTTGAATAGGAGCTCCTACGAGCAGTACTTC	CAWSVLQGLNRSSYEQYF
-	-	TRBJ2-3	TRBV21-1	TGTGCCAGCAGCTCCAAAAGGCGTACTTCCTGGGCAGATACGCAGTATTTT	CASSSKRRTSWADTQYF
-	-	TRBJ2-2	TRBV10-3	TGTGCCACAATGGACAGCTACCATTTCGCGAACACCGGGGAGCTGTTTTTT	CATMDSYHFANTGELFF
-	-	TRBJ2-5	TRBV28	TGTGCCAGCAGTTTAACGGACGGACACCAAGAGACCCAGTACTTC	CASSLTDGHQETQYF
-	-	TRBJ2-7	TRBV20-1	TGCAGTGCTAGACCTGACAGGGAGCAGTACTTC	CSARPDREQYF
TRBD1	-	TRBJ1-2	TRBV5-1	TGCGCCAGCAGCCCGGCGGGGACAGGGGCTGGCTACACCTTC	CASSPAGTGAGYTF
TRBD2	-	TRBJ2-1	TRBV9	TGTGCCAGCAGCAAGGGACTAGCGGGAGGTGGCGAGCAGTTCTTC	CASSKGLAGGGEQFF
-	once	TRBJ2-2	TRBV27	TGTGCCAGCAGCCGCAGGAGCACCGGGGAGCTGTTTTTT	CASSRRSTGELFF
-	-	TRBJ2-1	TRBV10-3	TGTGCCATCAGTGAGATAGCAAATGAGCAGTTCTTC	CAISEIANEQFF
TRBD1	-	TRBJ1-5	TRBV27	TGTGCCAGCAGTTCGGACAGGGGGCCCGATCAGCCCCAGCATTTT	CASSSDRGPDQPQHF
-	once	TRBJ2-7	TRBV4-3	TGCGCCAGCAGCCCCGGGCCTATCGGCTACGAGCAGTACTTC	CASSPGPIGYEQYF
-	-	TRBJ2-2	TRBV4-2	TGTGCCAGCAGCCAAGATGCCAGGTTGGGCGGGGAGCTGTTTTTT	CASSQDARLGGELFF
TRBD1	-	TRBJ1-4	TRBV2	TGTGCCAGCAGTGAGGACAGGGGAACTGAAAAACTGTTTTTT	CASSEDRGTEKLFF
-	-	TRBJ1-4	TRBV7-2	TGTGCCAGCAGCTTGAACGGAGATAATGAAAAACTGTTTTTT	CASSLNGDNEKLFF
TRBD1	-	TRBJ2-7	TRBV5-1	TGCGCCAGCAGCTTGGGACAGGGGAACGAGCAGTACTTC	CASSLGQGNEQYF
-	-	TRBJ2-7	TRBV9	TGTGCCAGCAGCCCGGGGCCCGGCCGCGGGTACGAGCAGTACTTC	CASSPGPGRGYEQYF
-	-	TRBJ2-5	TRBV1	TGCACCAGCAGCCAAGTCGGCGTTAGCGGGATCCAAGAGACCCAGTACTTC	CTSSQVGVSGIQETQYF